The clone carrying this TCR beta chain was seen a few times. The entry originates in a study of blood T cells in healthy people across ages. The wider study: About one barcoded beta molecule per two T cells came from capture by template switching.

Looked up from germline, CDR1 is MNHEY and CDR2 is SMNVEV (reference sequence). With V trimmed by 6 bases and J by 4 bases, 10 bases remained unmatched. The CDR3 spans 15 residues. Sample-barcoded 5' priming and a J-beta primer mix drove a second PCR of roughly 6 to 12 cycles. TCRdb reanalysed the 5' RACE reads using MiXCR and keeps one entry per CDR3 protein. The sample has 780,000 or so distinct CDR3 sequences, 53% seen once. J is TRBJ2-7 and V is TRBV27; TRBD2 matches at 9 bases. Sequenced: blood. The TCR was taken from a man aged 80 or over in good health. DNA for the CDR3: TGTGCCAGCAGCCCCACTAGCGGGTACGGTTACGAGCAGTACTTC. Translation gives CASSPTSGYGYEQYF.